A selection of T cell receptor beta chains follows, all from one sample in a study of blood T cell repertoires in COVID-19. Sequenced by immunoSEQ multiplex PCR; TCRdb stores in-frame clones only, minus some. Counted here are a few hundred thousand clones, roughly 90% occurring once; the ten biggest clones make up approximately 8.5%. The sample was peripheral blood. The receptor source for this set is a man between 18 and 35 years old with active or convalescent COVID-19. CDR3s include the opening cysteine and the closing phenylalanine or tryptophan. A D gene is named only where the DNA matches it firmly. A row's size may be missing; if present it is once, few, many or a size class.

v_call,j_call,clone_size,d_call,cdr3_aa,cdr3_nt
TRBV6-4,TRBJ2-5,-,-,CASSDEGGGTQYF,TGTGCCAGCAGTGACGAAGGAGGTGGGACCCAGTACTTC
TRBV2,TRBJ1-1,-,-,CASTLEVAFF,TGTGCCAGCACATTGGAGGTCGCTTTCTTT
TRBV7-9,TRBJ2-4,-,-,CASGGANIQYF,TGTGCCAGCGGTGGGGCCAACATTCAGTACTTC
TRBV11-2,TRBJ1-2,-,-,CASSLDFGVNYGYTF,TGTGCCAGCAGCTTAGATTTTGGAGTTAACTATGGCTACACCTTC
TRBV5-6,TRBJ1-1,-,TRBD1,CASSSTGHEAFF,TGTGCCAGCAGCTCGACAGGGCATGAAGCTTTCTTT
TRBV3-1/TRBV3-2,TRBJ1-5,-,TRBD1,CASSLTGTENQPQHF,TGTGCCAGCAGCCTAACCGGGACAGAAAATCAGCCCCAGCATTTT
TRBV19,TRBJ2-1,-,TRBD2,CATTLSGGDNEQFF,TGTGCCACCACACTTAGCGGGGGGGACAATGAGCAGTTCTTC
TRBV5-1,TRBJ1-6,-,-,CASSLGQGGNSPLHF,TGCGCCAGCAGCTTGGGGCAGGGTGGGAATTCACCCCTCCACTTT
TRBV6-5,TRBJ2-5,-,-,CASSPPAGETQYF,TGTGCCAGCAGTCCGCCGGCCGGGGAGACCCAGTACTTC
TRBV7-9,TRBJ2-1,-,-,CASSFRNEQFF,TGTGCCAGCAGCTTCCGCAATGAGCAGTTCTTC
TRBV5-1,TRBJ2-1,-,TRBD2,CASSLPSGGVQAIEQFF,TGCGCCAGCAGCTTACCTAGCGGGGGCGTCCAGGCCATTGAGCAGTTCTTC
TRBV19,TRBJ1-1,-,TRBD1,CASASNYAGGTEAFF,TGTGCCAGTGCCTCCAATTATGCAGGGGGTACTGAAGCTTTCTTT
TRBV11-1,TRBJ1-6,-,TRBD1,CASSTGQAYSPLHF,TGTGCCAGCAGCACGGGACAGGCTTATTCACCCCTCCACTTT
TRBV11-2,TRBJ2-7,-,-,CASSLGASYEQYF,TGTGCCAGCAGCTTAGGGGCGTCCTACGAGCAGTACTTC
TRBV7-9,TRBJ1-6,-,TRBD1,CASSWGQGNSPLHF,TGTGCCAGCAGCTGGGGACAGGGTAATTCACCCCTCCACTTT
TRBV25-1,TRBJ1-1,-,TRBD1,CASSGPGGGEAFF,TGTGCCAGCAGTGGTCCAGGGGGAGGTGAAGCTTTCTTT
TRBV6-5,TRBJ1-2,-,-,CASSLGGRVDGYTF,TGTGCCAGCAGCCTCGGTGGGAGGGTAGATGGCTACACCTTC
TRBV27,TRBJ2-7,-,TRBD1,CASSQTGQGFSSEYF,TGTGCCAGCAGCCAGACGGGACAGGGGTTCTCCTCGGAGTACTTC
TRBV10-1,TRBJ1-1,-,TRBD1,CASSDLGTGLAFF,TGCGCCAGCAGTGACTTGGGGACAGGGTTGGCTTTCTTT
TRBV7-2,TRBJ2-1,once,-,CASSSTNLANNEQFF,TGTGCCAGCAGCTCCACGAACTTAGCCAACAATGAGCAGTTCTTC
TRBV2,TRBJ1-2,-,TRBD1,CASSLLTGGYGYTF,TGTGCCAGCTCCCTACTGACAGGGGGCTATGGCTACACCTTC
TRBV19,TRBJ1-1,once,TRBD1,CASTDPRDRGCDTEAFF,TGTGCCAGTACCGACCCACGGGACAGGGGTTGCGACACTGAAGCTTTCTTT
TRBV19,TRBJ1-2,-,TRBD1,CASSIEARDRFFYGYTF,TGTGCCAGTAGTATAGAGGCCCGGGACAGATTTTTCTATGGCTACACCTTC
TRBV6-2/TRBV6-3,TRBJ1-5,-,-,CASSGHDSNQPQHF,TGTGCCAGCAGCGGACACGATAGCAATCAGCCCCAGCATTTT
TRBV11-3,TRBJ2-7,-,-,CASSLEPGYEQYF,TGTGCCAGCAGCTTAGAACCCGGCTACGAGCAGTACTTC
TRBV12-5,TRBJ1-5,-,TRBD1,CASGPRGWNQPQHF,TGTGCTAGTGGCCCCAGGGGGTGGAATCAGCCCCAGCATTTT
TRBV1,TRBJ2-3,-,-,CTSSQAILAGPQRADTQYF,TGCACCAGCAGCCAAGCTATACTAGCGGGTCCCCAAAGGGCAGATACGCAGTATTTT
TRBV4-2,TRBJ2-1,-,-,CASNTRRGGSYNEQFF,TGTGCCAGCAACACGAGGAGGGGGGGCTCCTACAATGAGCAGTTCTTC
TRBV27,TRBJ2-4,-,-,CASSYRQTDIQYF,TGTGCCAGCAGTTACCGACAGACGGACATTCAGTACTTC
TRBV7-2,TRBJ1-5,-,TRBD1,CASSYGTVNQPQHF,TGTGCCAGCAGCTACGGGACAGTCAATCAGCCCCAGCATTTT
TRBV9,TRBJ2-7,-,-,CASSAEESLLNEQYF,TGTGCCAGCAGCGCGGAGGAATCTCTCCTTAACGAGCAGTACTTC
TRBV7-9,TRBJ1-1,-,TRBD1,CASSPKQGIVLKDTEAFF,TGTGCCAGCAGCCCTAAACAGGGGATAGTATTAAAGGACACTGAAGCTTTCTTT
TRBV27,TRBJ1-2,few,TRBD1,CATRTGALSGYTF,TGTGCCACACGGACAGGGGCGTTATCTGGCTACACCTTC
TRBV5-1,TRBJ2-3,-,-,CASSLVGGNRGDTQYF,TGCGCCAGCAGCTTGGTCGGCGGAAACCGGGGGGATACGCAGTATTTT
TRBV11-2,TRBJ2-3,-,TRBD2,CASSPGTIIDTQYF,TGTGCCAGCAGCCCCGGGACTATCATAGATACGCAGTATTTT
TRBV19,TRBJ2-7,-,-,CASSIALDSLYEQYF,TGTGCCAGTAGTATAGCCCTTGACTCTCTCTACGAGCAGTACTTC
TRBV6-5,TRBJ1-2,-,TRBD1,CASSRQGIGVDTF,TGTGCCAGCAGTCGACAGGGTATTGGGGTGGACACCTTC
TRBV25-1,TRBJ1-4,-,-,CASSAPSGEKLFF,TGTGCCAGCAGTGCCCCATCGGGGGAAAAACTGTTTTTT
TRBV12-3/TRBV12-4,TRBJ2-7,-,-,CASSFSREQYF,TGTGCCAGCAGTTTCTCGAGAGAGCAGTACTTC
TRBV5-6,TRBJ2-5,-,TRBD1,CASSLGDRVEETQYF,TGTGCCAGCAGCTTGGGGGACAGGGTCGAAGAGACCCAGTACTTC
TRBV12-2,TRBJ1-2,-,-,CASREVRLKSYTF,TGTGCAAGTCGAGAGGTGCGACTAAAAAGCTACACCTTC
TRBV5-4,TRBJ1-1,-,TRBD1,CASSAFSQGSAEAFF,TGTGCCAGCAGCGCATTTTCACAGGGGAGCGCTGAAGCTTTCTTT
TRBV9,TRBJ2-1,-,TRBD1,CASSVTGGYNEQFF,TGTGCCAGCAGCGTTACAGGGGGCTACAATGAGCAGTTCTTC
TRBV5-6,TRBJ1-4,-,TRBD1,CASSRDRERATNEKLFF,TGTGCCAGCAGCCGGGACAGGGAGAGGGCAACTAATGAAAAACTGTTTTTT
TRBV2,TRBJ1-5,-,TRBD1,CASSVDRGSSNQPQHF,TGTGCCAGCAGTGTGGACAGGGGGAGTAGCAATCAGCCCCAGCATTTT
TRBV4-1,TRBJ2-1,-,-,CASSHRGYLHEQFF,TGCGCCAGCAGCCACAGGGGTTATCTCCATGAGCAGTTCTTC
TRBV7-9,TRBJ2-1,-,TRBD2,CASSSGLGSYNEQFF,TGTGCCAGCAGCTCGGGACTAGGATCCTACAATGAGCAGTTCTTC
TRBV6-1,TRBJ1-5,-,-,CASSEAGWQNNNQPQHF,TGTGCCAGCAGTGAAGCGGGCTGGCAGAATAACAATCAGCCCCAGCATTTT
TRBV7-6,TRBJ1-6,-,TRBD1,CASSLRSGQGVSSYNSPLHF,TGTGCCAGCAGCTTAAGGTCCGGACAGGGAGTTAGCTCCTATAATTCACCCCTCCACTTT
TRBV15,TRBJ1-2,-,-,CATSRAGLGYTF,TGTGCCACCAGCAGGGCAGGCCTGGGCTACACCTTC
TRBV5-6,TRBJ2-3,-,-,CASSLTVTDTQYF,TGTGCCAGCAGCTTGACAGTCACAGATACGCAGTATTTT
TRBV6-6,TRBJ2-7,-,TRBD1,CASSLSRTGSTYEQYF,TGTGCCAGCAGTCTTTCTCGGACAGGTTCCACCTACGAGCAGTACTTC
TRBV5-6,TRBJ1-2,-,TRBD1,CASSLSQGARGYGYTF,TGTGCCAGCAGCTTGTCGCAGGGGGCACGGGGCTATGGCTACACCTTC
TRBV2,TRBJ1-6,-,-,CASSEGGSSYNSPLHF,TGTGCCAGCAGTGAGGGGGGGAGCTCCTATAATTCACCCCTCCACTTT
TRBV4-3,TRBJ2-7,-,-,CASSQERGYEQYF,TGCGCCAGCAGCCAAGAGCGCGGCTACGAGCAGTACTTC